The 10 T cell receptor beta chains below were found in one sample sequenced in a study of cytomegalovirus exposure and HLA in healthy donors. PCR primers comprised 60 Vbeta and 13 Jbeta primers. TCRdb keeps only in-frame clones here, not all; method: immunoSEQ multiplex PCR. The data contain over 55,000 clones, 70% of them seen just once; the ten biggest clones take up around 9.7%. Sequenced: PBMCs. These receptors came from a woman aged 50 to 65 in good health and CMV-seropositive.

The chain joins TRBV7-7 to TRBJ2-1, with TRBD2 matching over 10 bases. Germline lookup yields CDR1 SSHAT and CDR2 FNYEAQ (reference sequence). The CDR3 covers 16 residues. The V segment lost 5 bases and the J segment 2 bases; nucleotides outside the gene matches: 6. The CDR3 loop reads CASSLELAGTYNEQFF. CDR3 sequence (DNA): TGTGCCAGCAGCCTGGAACTAGCGGGAACCTACAATGAGCAGTTCTTC. Looking up the rest from reference TRBV7-7 and TRBJ2-1 gives the full variable domain: GAGVSQSPRYKVTKRGQDVTLRCDPISSHATLYWYQQALGQGPEFLTYFNYEAQPDKSGLPSDRFSAERPEGSISTLTIQRTEQRDSAMYRCASSLELAGTYNEQFFGPGTRLTVL.

The sample holds a few counts of this clone. CDR3 sequence (DNA): TGTGCCTGGAGTGTACTAAGAGAAAAACTGTTTTTT. Translating it yields CAWSVLREKLFF. The rearrangement joins TRBV30 to TRBJ1-4; D is undetermined. V lost 0 bases and J lost 8, with 7 bases in between. Germline V gene sequence: CDR1 GTSNPN, CDR2 SVGIG (reference sequence). The CDR3 covers 12 residues.

The chain carries TRBV27 and TRBJ1-1; no reliable D call. This CDR3 has 13 amino acids. Germline V gene data show CDR1 as MNHEY and CDR2 as SMNVEV (reference sequence). V was shortened by 0 bases and J by 7 bases, with 9 bases between the two germline ends. The CDR3 loop is CASSLSPGNEAFF. The CDR3 DNA sequence: TGTGCCAGCAGTTTATCGCCCGGTAATGAAGCTTTCTTT.

The chain uses TRBV19 and TRBJ1-2; 8 nucleotides agree with TRBD1. The CDR3 consists of 15 residues. Germline CDR1 reads LNHDA; CDR2 reads SQIVND (reference sequence). V was clipped by 5 bases and J by 4 bases; unmatched bases: 9. CDR3 residues: CASSPPGTGTYGYTF. In DNA, the CDR3 is TGTGCCAGTAGTCCACCCGGGACAGGAACCTATGGCTACACCTTC.

Only one count was recorded for this clone. The chain recombines TRBV10-3 with TRBJ1-6; D is possibly TRBD1 (6 bases). CDR1 is ENHRY and CDR2 is SYGVKD in the germline V gene. The V end was cut by 6 bases, the J end by 5 bases, with 17 bases between. This CDR3 has 16 amino acids. The CDR3, as DNA: TGTGCCATCAGAGAAGATCCGGGACAAGATAATTCACCCCTCCACTTT. As protein: CAIREDPGQDNSPLHF.

The chain couples TRBV29-1 to TRBJ2-7; D perhaps matches TRBD1 (6 bases). Trimming shortened V by 5 bases and J by 3 bases, and 8 bases separated the two germline ends. The CDR3 has 11 amino acids. CDR1 is SQVTM and CDR2 is ANQGSEA in the germline V gene. The DNA of the CDR3 is TGCAGCGTTCGGGACAACTACGAGCAGTACTTC. It specifies CSVRDNYEQYF.

A single count supports this clone. The chain links TRBV7-9 to TRBJ1-5; tentatively, D is TRBD1 (6 bases). Germline V gene data show CDR1 as SEHNR and CDR2 as FQNEAQ (reference sequence). Trimming removed 4 bases at V and 5 bases at J, with 12 bases between. There are 14 residues in the CDR3. The CDR3 sequence is CASSYGQLHQPQHF. CDR3 sequence (DNA): TGTGCCAGCAGCTACGGACAGTTGCATCAGCCCCAGCATTTT.

This clone was observed once. The rearrangement joins TRBV6-5 to TRBJ2-1, with unresolved D. CDR1 and CDR2 (germline): MNHEY, SVGAGI. Trimming shortened V by 0 bases and J by 0 bases, and 6 bases separated the two germline ends. The CDR3 is made up of 15 amino acids. CDR3 bases: TGTGCCAGCAGTTACTCCACTGGCTCCTACAATGAGCAGTTCTTC. This translates into CASSYSTGSYNEQFF.

This clone appeared a few times. The chain employs TRBV5-4 and TRBJ2-1, with D possibly TRBD2 on 6 matching bases. The V end was cut by 4 bases, the J end by 9 bases, with 20 bases between. The V gene's germline CDR1 is SGHNT and CDR2 YYREEE (reference sequence). CDR3 length: 15 residues. In nucleotides, the CDR3 is TGTGCCAGCAGCCCGGAGGGGAATCGGGTGAGTGAGCAGTTCTTC. It is translated as CASSPEGNRVSEQFF.

The V call is TRBV27, the J call TRBJ2-2; D is perhaps TRBD1 (5 bases). The V gene's germline CDR1 is MNHEY and CDR2 SMNVEV (reference sequence). CDR3 size: 13 residues. Trimming pared 7 bases from V and 5 bases from J, leaving 11 bases between. The CDR3 DNA follows: TGTGCCAGCAATACCAGGGTGACCGGGGAGCTGTTTTTT. Its protein is CASNTRVTGELFF.